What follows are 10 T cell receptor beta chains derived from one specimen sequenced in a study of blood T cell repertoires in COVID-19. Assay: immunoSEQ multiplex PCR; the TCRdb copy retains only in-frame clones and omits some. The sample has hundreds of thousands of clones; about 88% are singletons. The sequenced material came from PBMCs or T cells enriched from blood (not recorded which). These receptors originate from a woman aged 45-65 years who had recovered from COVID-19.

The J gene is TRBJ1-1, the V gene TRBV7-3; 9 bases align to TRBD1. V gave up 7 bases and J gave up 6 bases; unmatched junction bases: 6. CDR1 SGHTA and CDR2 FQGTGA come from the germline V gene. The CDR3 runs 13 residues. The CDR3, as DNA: TGTGCCAGCACCCCGGGACAGGGCTCTGAAGCTTTCTTT. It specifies CASTPGQGSEAFF.

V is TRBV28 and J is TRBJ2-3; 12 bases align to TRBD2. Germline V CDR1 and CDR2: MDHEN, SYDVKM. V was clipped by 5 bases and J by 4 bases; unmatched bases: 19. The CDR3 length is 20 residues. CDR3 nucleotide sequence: TGTGCCAGCAGTGGGGGGGCGGCTAGCGGGAGGGCCTTGCAATCAGATACGCAGTATTTT. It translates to CASSGGAASGRALQSDTQYF.

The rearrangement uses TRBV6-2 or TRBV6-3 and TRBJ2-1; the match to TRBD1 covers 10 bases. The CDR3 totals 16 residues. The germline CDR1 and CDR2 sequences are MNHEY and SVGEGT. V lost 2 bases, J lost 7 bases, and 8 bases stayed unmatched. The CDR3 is CASSYRQGAVGNEQFF. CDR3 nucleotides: TGTGCCAGCAGTTACCGACAGGGGGCCGTGGGTAATGAGCAGTTCTTC.

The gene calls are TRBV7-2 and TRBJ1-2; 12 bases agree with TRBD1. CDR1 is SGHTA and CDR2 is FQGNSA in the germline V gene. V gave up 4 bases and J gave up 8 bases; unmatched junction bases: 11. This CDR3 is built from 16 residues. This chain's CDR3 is CASSSTPGQGASGYTF. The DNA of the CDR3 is TGTGCCAGCAGCTCTACTCCGGGACAGGGGGCCAGCGGCTACACCTTC. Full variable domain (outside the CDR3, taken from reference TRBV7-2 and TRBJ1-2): GAGVSQSPSNKVTEKGKDVELRCDPISGHTALYWYRQSLGQGLEFLIYFQGNSAPDKSGLPSDRFSAERTGGSVSTLTIQRTQQEDSAVYLCASSSTPGQGASGYTFGSGTRLTVV.

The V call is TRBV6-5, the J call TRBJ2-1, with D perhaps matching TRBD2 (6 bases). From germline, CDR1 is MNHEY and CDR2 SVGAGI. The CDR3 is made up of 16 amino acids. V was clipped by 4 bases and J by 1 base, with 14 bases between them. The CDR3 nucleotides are TGTGCCAGCAGTTTTTCCAGTAGCGGTTCCTACAATGAGCAGTTCTTC. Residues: CASSFSSSGSYNEQFF.

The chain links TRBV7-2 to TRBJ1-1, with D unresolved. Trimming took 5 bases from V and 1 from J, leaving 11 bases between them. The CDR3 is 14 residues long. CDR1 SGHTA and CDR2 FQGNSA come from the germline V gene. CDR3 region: CASSLKRTNTEAFF. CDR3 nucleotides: TGTGCCAGCAGCCTGAAGCGGACGAACACTGAAGCTTTCTTT.

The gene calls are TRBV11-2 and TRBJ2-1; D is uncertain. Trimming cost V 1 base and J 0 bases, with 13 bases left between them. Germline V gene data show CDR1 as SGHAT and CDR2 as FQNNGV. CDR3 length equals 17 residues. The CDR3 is CASSLVMGRNSYNEQFF. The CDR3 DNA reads TGTGCCAGCAGCTTAGTCATGGGCAGGAACTCCTACAATGAGCAGTTCTTC.

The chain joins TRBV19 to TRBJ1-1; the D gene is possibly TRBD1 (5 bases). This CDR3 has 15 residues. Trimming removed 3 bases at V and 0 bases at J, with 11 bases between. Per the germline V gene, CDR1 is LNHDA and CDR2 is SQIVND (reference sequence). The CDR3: CASSMNVRVNTEAFF. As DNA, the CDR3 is TGTGCCAGTAGTATGAACGTCAGGGTGAACACTGAAGCTTTCTTT.

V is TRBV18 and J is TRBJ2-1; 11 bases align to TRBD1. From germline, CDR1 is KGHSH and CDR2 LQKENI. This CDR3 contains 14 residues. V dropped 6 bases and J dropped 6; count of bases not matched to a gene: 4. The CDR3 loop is CASSPGTGGNEQFF. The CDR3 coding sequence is TGTGCCAGCTCCCCCGGGACAGGGGGCAATGAGCAGTTCTTC.

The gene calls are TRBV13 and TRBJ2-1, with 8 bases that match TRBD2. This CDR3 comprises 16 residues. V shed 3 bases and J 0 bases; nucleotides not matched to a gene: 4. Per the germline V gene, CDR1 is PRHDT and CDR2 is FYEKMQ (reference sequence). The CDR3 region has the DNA TGTGCCAGCAGCTTCCGGGAGGGCAGCTCCTACAATGAGCAGTTCTTC. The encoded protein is CASSFREGSSYNEQFF.